What follows describes a single TCR beta chain. No antigen is known for it. These data are taken from a study of cytomegalovirus exposure and HLA in healthy donors. The study, taken as a whole, reports: Most subjects had HLA-A and HLA-B alleles reportedly predicted accurately by TCR beta sequences. Some V segments (TRBV6-2 and TRBV6-3 among them) were excluded as indistinguishable.

13 Jbeta primers and 60 Vbeta primers were used for the PCR. Some clones are missing from TCRdb's copy, which holds only in-frame ones; the method was immunoSEQ multiplex PCR. The sample has about 140,000 clones; approximately 70% are singletons. Trimming cost V 5 bases and J 5 bases; bases outside gene matches: 17. Germline CDR1 reads SGHVT; CDR2 reads SQSDAQ. The length of the CDR3 is 17 residues. The receptor was isolated from a human donor in good health. The rearrangement uses TRBV7-4 and TRBJ2-7, with 8 bases aligning to TRBD2. Sequencing was done on a sample of PBMCs. CDR3 DNA: TGTGCCAGCAGCCCCCTCGGGTTGGCGGGGGGCCGAGACGAGCAGTACTTC. Encoded protein: CASSPLGLAGGRDEQYF.